A selection of T cell receptor beta chains follows, all from one sample in a study of OX40 agonist ivuxolimab in advanced cancers. The data were produced by immunoSEQ multiplex PCR, yet TCRdb's version contains in-frame clones alone and is incomplete. The data hold 50,000 or so clones, with 70% to 80% observed a single time. Sample: CD4+ or CD8+ T cells sorted from blood, taken in a trial of the OX40 agonist ivuxolimab. These receptors were collected from an adult with an advanced solid tumor such as melanoma, head and neck, liver or kidney cancer. CDR3s include the opening cysteine and the closing phenylalanine or tryptophan. A D gene is named only where the DNA matches it firmly. Only some rows state a clone size, as once, few, many or a class for expanded clones.

11,TRBV19,TRBJ2-4,.,.,CASSIGYIQYF,TGTGCCAGTAGTATAGGGTACATTCAGTACTTC
16,TRBV5-4,TRBJ2-7,.,.,CASSTQGGGRQREQYF,TGTGCCAGCAGCACCCAGGGGGGCGGGAGACAACGCGAGCAGTACTTC
13,TRBV5-4,TRBJ2-7,.,.,CASSLYRANEQYF,TGTGCCAGCAGCTTGTATAGGGCCAACGAGCAGTACTTC
14,TRBV6-5,TRBJ1-2,.,.,CASSYDRSFAGYTF,TGTGCCAGCAGTTACGACAGGTCTTTCGCTGGCTACACCTTC
13,TRBV5-1,TRBJ2-1,.,.,CASSHYRGNEQFF,TGCGCCAGCAGCCATTATCGGGGGAATGAGCAGTTCTTC
16,TRBV5-1,TRBJ2-5,.,.,CASSLDPGRVQETQYF,TGCGCCAGCAGCTTGGACCCGGGGCGGGTCCAAGAGACCCAGTACTTC
14,TRBV6-5,TRBJ1-1,.,few,CASSYGVLNTEAFF,TGTGCCAGCAGTTACGGAGTGCTGAACACTGAAGCTTTCTTT
15,TRBV28,TRBJ2-7,.,.,CASSGRLLHKGEQYF,TGTGCCAGCAGTGGACGGCTTTTGCATAAGGGCGAGCAGTACTTC
15,TRBV6-6,TRBJ1-2,.,.,CASSYSSSGNYGYTF,TGTGCCAGCAGTTACTCAAGTTCAGGAAACTATGGCTACACCTTC
19,TRBV7-2,TRBJ2-3,TRBD2,.,CASSLGLRGRRVGTDTQYF,TGTGCCAGCAGCTTAGGTCTGCGCGGGAGGCGAGTTGGAACAGATACGCAGTATTTT
14,TRBV19,TRBJ2-2,TRBD2,.,CASSIGTSFGELFF,TGTGCCAGTAGTATCGGGACTAGCTTCGGGGAGCTGTTTTTT
14,TRBV5-1,TRBJ2-7,.,.,CASSFGTLGNEQYF,TGCGCCAGCAGCTTTGGGACTCTTGGTAACGAGCAGTACTTC